This is a list of T cell receptor beta chains from one sample in a study of early T cells in non-severe SARS-CoV-2 infection. TCRdb itself ran the 5' RACE reads through MiXCR, one entry per CDR3 protein. The repertoire has some 66,000 distinct CDR3 sequences, approximately 12% of them found once; the top ten carry roughly 4.5%. The sample consisted of whole blood. All receptors derive from an adult who was a healthcare worker with PCR-confirmed SARS-CoV-2 infection or an uninfected control (not recorded which). Each CDR3 is given with its conserved first and last residue. The order of the fields is J gene, CDR3 length, D gene, clone size, V gene, CDR3 protein, CDR3 DNA. A D gene is named only where the DNA matches it firmly. Size is omitted from some rows. Given values are once, few, many or a class for expanded clones.

TRBJ2-3 | 14 | TRBD1 | many | TRBV29-1 | CSAMAGTGIDTQYF | TGCAGCGCGATGGCCGGGACAGGGATCGATACGCAGTATTTT
TRBJ2-1 | 13 | . | many | TRBV7-8 | CASSFGRGDEQFF | TGTGCCAGCAGCTTTGGGCGAGGCGATGAGCAGTTCTTC
TRBJ2-1 | 11 | . | many | TRBV20-1 | CSALQEGPQFF | TGCAGTGCCTTACAGGAGGGCCCGCAGTTCTTC
TRBJ1-3 | 15 | . | few | TRBV7-2 | CASSFLNVAGNTIYF | TGTGCCAGCAGCTTCCTAAATGTGGCTGGAAACACCATATATTTT
TRBJ2-1 | 11 | . | . | TRBV29-1 | CSAVHYNEQFF | TGCAGCGCTGTCCACTACAATGAGCAGTTCTTC
TRBJ1-4 | 18 | . | many | TRBV6-6 | CASSYGRTGDIGNEKLFF | TGTGCCAGCAGTTATGGGCGGACCGGAGATATAGGGAATGAAAAACTGTTTTTT
TRBJ2-4 | 12 | . | many | TRBV6-5 | CVSSSAENIQYF | TGTGTGTCTTCGTCGGCCGAAAACATTCAGTACTTC
TRBJ2-7 | 18 | . | many | TRBV6-2/TRBV6-3 | CASSPDPRGPGFAYEQYF | TGTGCCAGCAGTCCCGACCCCCGCGGCCCCGGGTTCGCCTACGAGCAGTACTTC
TRBJ1-2 | 11 | . | . | TRBV7-2 | CASSSWTGYTF | TGTGCCAGCAGCTCCTGGACAGGCTACACCTTC
TRBJ1-2 | 13 | . | . | TRBV18 | CASSQDSNYGYTF | TGTGCCAGCTCGCAGGACAGCAACTATGGCTACACCTTC
TRBJ1-2 | 15 | TRBD1 | few | TRBV6-5 | CASSEGQGLKYGYTF | TGTGCCAGCAGCGAGGGACAGGGGCTTAAGTATGGCTACACCTTC
TRBJ2-3 | 18 | TRBD2 | many | TRBV11-2 | CASSLSSRTSGEGDTQYF | TGTGCCAGCAGCTTATCATCTCGGACTAGCGGGGAAGGAGATACGCAGTATTTT
TRBJ2-6 | 15 | . | few | TRBV7-3 | CASSRWSSGANVLTF | TGTGCCAGCAGCCGATGGAGCTCTGGGGCCAACGTCCTGACTTTC
TRBJ2-5 | 12 | . | . | TRBV2 | CASSEGRETQYF | TGTGCCAGCAGTGAAGGTCGGGAGACCCAGTACTTC
TRBJ1-1 | 13 | . | . | TRBV29-1 | CSVEDRQVGRIFF | TGCAGCGTTGAAGATAGACAGGTCGGGAGAATCTTCTTT
TRBJ1-6 | 14 | TRBD1 | many | TRBV20-1 | CSALGQTGNSPLHF | TGCAGTGCCCTGGGACAGACGGGTAATTCACCCCTCCACTTT
TRBJ2-5 | 13 | . | . | TRBV7-2 | CASSLGLQETQYF | TGTGCCAGCAGCTTGGGACTTCAAGAGACCCAGTACTTC
TRBJ2-7 | 12 | . | many | TRBV28 | CASSLETYEQYF | TGTGCCAGCAGTTTAGAGACCTACGAGCAGTACTTC
TRBJ2-3 | 14 | TRBD1 | many | TRBV29-1 | CSVAHRGQADTQYF | TGCAGCGTTGCCCACAGGGGGCAGGCAGATACGCAGTATTTT
TRBJ2-7 | 13 | . | few | TRBV19 | CASSTEGRYEQYF | TGTGCCAGTAGTACGGAGGGGAGGTACGAGCAGTACTTC
TRBJ2-1 | 15 | TRBD2 | many | TRBV30 | CAWTRRAGAYNEQFF | TGTGCCTGGACCCGTCGAGCGGGGGCCTACAATGAGCAGTTCTTC
TRBJ2-5 | 13 | . | few | TRBV10-1 | CASSPDVQETQYF | TGCGCCAGCTCGCCGGACGTACAAGAGACCCAGTACTTC
TRBJ2-3 | 14 | . | few | TRBV18 | CASSPPGEADTQYF | TGTGCCAGCTCACCACCGGGCGAAGCCGATACGCAGTATTTT
TRBJ1-2 | 13 | . | . | TRBV3-1 | CASSPYRDLGYTF | TGTGCCAGCAGCCCATACAGGGATTTGGGCTACACCTTC
TRBJ1-5 | 14 | . | . | TRBV6-1 | CASSADYSNQPQHF | TGTGCCAGCAGTGCAGATTATAGCAATCAGCCCCAGCATTTT
TRBJ1-2 | 16 | TRBD1 | many | TRBV3-1 | CASSRRQGAFFYGYTF | TGTGCCAGCAGCCGCAGGCAGGGGGCGTTCTTCTATGGCTACACCTTC
TRBJ2-7 | 15 | TRBD2 | few | TRBV11-2 | CASSPRFSGSVEQYF | TGTGCCAGCAGCCCCCGTTTTAGCGGGAGTGTCGAGCAGTACTTC
TRBJ2-1 | 15 | TRBD2 | few | TRBV4-3 | CASSQGSGGLDEQFF | TGCGCCAGCAGCCAAGGTAGCGGGGGGCTGGATGAGCAGTTCTTC
TRBJ2-3 | 17 | TRBD1 | many | TRBV7-9 | CASSSSGTEEGTDTQYF | TGTGCCAGCAGCTCCTCCGGGACAGAGGAGGGCACAGATACGCAGTATTTT
TRBJ2-7 | 18 | TRBD2 | many | TRBV6-6 | CASSYPTMGTSARYEQYF | TGTGCCAGCAGTTACCCGACCATGGGGACTAGCGCCCGCTACGAGCAGTACTTC
TRBJ2-3 | 14 | . | many | TRBV5-4 | CASRSGLITDTQYF | TGTGCCAGCAGATCGGGACTTATCACAGATACGCAGTATTTT
TRBJ2-3 | 13 | . | many | TRBV6-2/TRBV6-3 | CASSPWEADTQYF | TGTGCCAGCAGCCCCTGGGAGGCCGATACGCAGTATTTT
TRBJ1-2 | 15 | . | . | TRBV5-4 | CASSGQVGTPYGYTF | TGTGCCAGCAGCGGGCAAGTCGGGACACCCTATGGCTACACCTTC
TRBJ2-7 | 12 | TRBD1 | few | TRBV10-3 | CANGGTGGEQYF | TGTGCCAACGGTGGGACAGGGGGCGAGCAGTACTTC
TRBJ1-1 | 12 | . | few | TRBV18 | CASSPLITEAFF | TGTGCCAGCTCACCACTTATCACTGAAGCTTTCTTT
TRBJ2-1 | 14 | TRBD2 | . | TRBV2 | CASSSRGLAGTVFF | TGTGCCAGCAGCTCTAGAGGACTAGCGGGGACGGTGTTCTTC
TRBJ2-3 | 16 | TRBD2 | many | TRBV20-1 | CSALKTSGGSTDTQYF | TGCAGTGCTCTCAAGACTAGCGGGGGGTCTACAGATACGCAGTATTTT
TRBJ1-2 | 16 | TRBD1 | . | TRBV7-2 | CASSYRQGALGAGYTF | TGTGCCAGCAGCTATCGACAGGGGGCTCTTGGTGCTGGCTACACCTTC
TRBJ1-6 | 14 | . | . | TRBV4-3 | CASSQVDRESPLHF | TGCGCCAGCAGCCAGGTTGACAGAGAATCACCCCTCCACTTT
TRBJ2-1 | 15 | . | few | TRBV6-1 | CASSEEASSYNEQFF | TGTGCCAGCAGTGAAGAGGCTAGCTCCTACAATGAGCAGTTCTTC